The rows below give T cell receptor beta chains drawn from one sample of a study of beta chain features in type 1 diabetes. Using immunoSEQ multiplex PCR, the repertoire was profiled, and TCRdb retains in-frame clones only, with some absent. The sample has roughly 730,000 clones, 10% to 15% seen once. The sequencing sample was made of naive CD4+ T cells from blood. All receptors derive from a man younger than 35 with type 1 diabetes. The CDR3 runs from the conserved cysteine through the conserved F or W. The order of the fields is V gene, J gene, D gene, clone size, CDR3 DNA, CDR3 protein. The D gene is left open where the match is weak. Size values are once, few and many counts, or a class for expanded clones, and some rows have none.

V gene: TRBV7-6
J gene: TRBJ2-5
D gene: .
clone size: few
CDR3 DNA: TGTGCCAGCAGCTTAGTGGGCGGTGGGGCAGAGACCCAGTACTTC
CDR3 protein: CASSLVGGGAETQYF

V gene: TRBV29-1
J gene: TRBJ1-2
D gene: .
clone size: .
CDR3 DNA: TGCAGCGCCGAGCTTAACTATGGCTACACCTTC
CDR3 protein: CSAELNYGYTF

V gene: TRBV30
J gene: TRBJ2-3
D gene: TRBD2
clone size: .
CDR3 DNA: TGTGCCTGGAATCGACTAGCGGGCGGGAATACGCAGTATTTT
CDR3 protein: CAWNRLAGGNTQYF

V gene: TRBV28
J gene: TRBJ1-2
D gene: .
clone size: .
CDR3 DNA: TGTGCCAGCAGTTTAGGGTCGATGGGGGGTCAAGACTATGGCTACACCTTC
CDR3 protein: CASSLGSMGGQDYGYTF

V gene: TRBV4-2
J gene: TRBJ2-5
D gene: TRBD2
clone size: .
CDR3 DNA: TGTGCCAGCAGCGCCTTTGGGGGGGACCAAGAGACCCAGTACTTC
CDR3 protein: CASSAFGGDQETQYF

V gene: TRBV7-9
J gene: TRBJ2-1
D gene: TRBD1
clone size: once
CDR3 DNA: TGTGCCAGCAGTTGGGGACAGGGGCCCTACAATGAGCAGTTCTTC
CDR3 protein: CASSWGQGPYNEQFF

V gene: TRBV6-5
J gene: TRBJ1-5
D gene: TRBD1
clone size: .
CDR3 DNA: TGTGCCACCTGGGGACAGGGGGAGGGACAGCCCCAGCATTTT
CDR3 protein: CATWGQGEGQPQHF

V gene: TRBV7-2
J gene: TRBJ2-5
D gene: TRBD2
clone size: few
CDR3 DNA: TGTGCCAGCAGCTTAGTGCCGGGACTAGCTCAGGAGACCCAGTACTTC
CDR3 protein: CASSLVPGLAQETQYF

V gene: TRBV30
J gene: TRBJ1-4
D gene: .
clone size: once
CDR3 DNA: TGTGCCTGGAGTGTAGCCCGGGCAACTAATGAAAAACTGTTTTTT
CDR3 protein: CAWSVARATNEKLFF

V gene: TRBV10-3
J gene: TRBJ1-1
D gene: .
clone size: .
CDR3 DNA: TGTGCCATCAGGGAGCTGAACACTGAAGCTTTCTTT
CDR3 protein: CAIRELNTEAFF

V gene: TRBV7-8
J gene: TRBJ2-4
D gene: .
clone size: .
CDR3 DNA: TGTGCCAGCAGCTTGCCCCCGGGAAACATTCAGTACTTC
CDR3 protein: CASSLPPGNIQYF

V gene: TRBV5-6
J gene: TRBJ2-7
D gene: .
clone size: .
CDR3 DNA: TGTGCCAGCAGCCACCCTCTAGTTGACGAGCAGTACTTC
CDR3 protein: CASSHPLVDEQYF

V gene: TRBV6-1
J gene: TRBJ2-1
D gene: .
clone size: few
CDR3 DNA: TGTGCCAGCAGACCTCGGACTAAAAACAATGAGCAGTTCTTC
CDR3 protein: CASRPRTKNNEQFF

V gene: TRBV2
J gene: TRBJ2-5
D gene: .
clone size: few
CDR3 DNA: TGTGCCAGCAACGAACGGGACTACTTC
CDR3 protein: CASNERDYF

V gene: TRBV7-9
J gene: TRBJ1-2
D gene: .
clone size: few
CDR3 DNA: TGTGCCAGCAGTCCGCCGCGGGGATCCTACACCTTC
CDR3 protein: CASSPPRGSYTF

V gene: TRBV28
J gene: TRBJ1-2
D gene: .
clone size: .
CDR3 DNA: TGTGCCAGCAGACCTCCGCAGGGTGGCTACACCTTC
CDR3 protein: CASRPPQGGYTF

V gene: TRBV28
J gene: TRBJ2-7
D gene: TRBD1
clone size: few
CDR3 DNA: TGTGCCAGCAACGACAGGGTGGGAGTGCAGTACTTC
CDR3 protein: CASNDRVGVQYF

V gene: TRBV18
J gene: TRBJ2-7
D gene: .
clone size: .
CDR3 DNA: TGTGCCAGCTCACCGGTGGGCCAGCCCTACGAGCAGTACTTC
CDR3 protein: CASSPVGQPYEQYF

V gene: TRBV4-1
J gene: TRBJ2-7
D gene: .
clone size: .
CDR3 DNA: TGCGCCAGCAGCCAGGTTCAGACCGGGACAATTATCAACGAGCAGTACTTC
CDR3 protein: CASSQVQTGTIINEQYF

V gene: TRBV5-1
J gene: TRBJ2-5
D gene: .
clone size: .
CDR3 DNA: TGCGCCAGCAGCCCCTGGGCGGGACAAGAGACCCAGTACTTC
CDR3 protein: CASSPWAGQETQYF

V gene: TRBV15
J gene: TRBJ1-1
D gene: .
clone size: .
CDR3 DNA: TGTGCCACCAGCAGACGAGGGGGGATCGGCACTGAAGCTTTCTTT
CDR3 protein: CATSRRGGIGTEAFF

V gene: TRBV12-5
J gene: TRBJ1-1
D gene: .
clone size: .
CDR3 DNA: TGTGCTAGTGGGCCTACAGATAACACTGAAGCTTTCTTT
CDR3 protein: CASGPTDNTEAFF

V gene: TRBV6-1
J gene: TRBJ2-5
D gene: .
clone size: .
CDR3 DNA: TGTGCCAGCATCTCGACAGCAGAGACCCAGTACTTC
CDR3 protein: CASISTAETQYF

V gene: TRBV21-1
J gene: TRBJ2-5
D gene: .
clone size: .
CDR3 DNA: TGTGCCAGCAGCATCGAACAGGACTCTATCCAAGAGACCCAGTACTTC
CDR3 protein: CASSIEQDSIQETQYF

V gene: TRBV9
J gene: TRBJ1-4
D gene: .
clone size: few
CDR3 DNA: TGTGCCAGCAGCGTAGAAAAGGGGCCCCCGGCCGATAATGAAAAACTGTTTTTT
CDR3 protein: CASSVEKGPPADNEKLFF

V gene: TRBV29-1
J gene: TRBJ1-2
D gene: .
clone size: few
CDR3 DNA: TGCAGCGTCACCGGTGACAGTAACTATGGCTACACCTTC
CDR3 protein: CSVTGDSNYGYTF

V gene: TRBV9
J gene: TRBJ2-7
D gene: TRBD1
clone size: few
CDR3 DNA: TGTGCCAGCAGCCGGGGACAGGGGACCTACGAGCAGTACTTC
CDR3 protein: CASSRGQGTYEQYF

V gene: TRBV28
J gene: TRBJ2-6
D gene: .
clone size: few
CDR3 DNA: TGTGCCAGCAGTTTACAAGCTGGGGCCTCTGGGGCCAACGTCCTGACTTTC
CDR3 protein: CASSLQAGASGANVLTF

V gene: TRBV30
J gene: TRBJ2-5
D gene: .
clone size: few
CDR3 DNA: TGTGCCTGGAGTGTAGCAGGGAGGGAGACCCAGTACTTC
CDR3 protein: CAWSVAGRETQYF

V gene: TRBV28
J gene: TRBJ2-5
D gene: TRBD1
clone size: .
CDR3 DNA: TGTGCCAGCAGGACACAGGGGCAAGAGACCCAGTACTTC
CDR3 protein: CASRTQGQETQYF

V gene: TRBV30
J gene: TRBJ1-2
D gene: .
clone size: few
CDR3 DNA: TGTGCCTGGAGCACTCCCCCCTACTATGGCTACACCTTC
CDR3 protein: CAWSTPPYYGYTF

V gene: TRBV19
J gene: TRBJ1-1
D gene: .
clone size: few
CDR3 DNA: TGTGCCAGTAGTATAGGGACTTACACTGAAGCTTTCTTT
CDR3 protein: CASSIGTYTEAFF

V gene: TRBV27
J gene: TRBJ2-1
D gene: .
clone size: .
CDR3 DNA: TGTGCCAGCAGCTCACGGGCACTCCCCGGATACAATGAGCAGTTCTTC
CDR3 protein: CASSSRALPGYNEQFF

V gene: TRBV28
J gene: TRBJ1-2
D gene: .
clone size: .
CDR3 DNA: TGTGCCAGCAGTTTAAGTGGTTGGGGCTACACCTTC
CDR3 protein: CASSLSGWGYTF

V gene: TRBV30
J gene: TRBJ2-7
D gene: .
clone size: few
CDR3 DNA: TGTGCCTGGGGGAATGAGGGGTCCTACGAGCAGTACTTC
CDR3 protein: CAWGNEGSYEQYF

V gene: TRBV15
J gene: TRBJ2-7
D gene: .
clone size: .
CDR3 DNA: TGTGCCACCCGAGGGAACTACGAGCAGTACTTC
CDR3 protein: CATRGNYEQYF

V gene: TRBV10-3
J gene: TRBJ2-5
D gene: .
clone size: few
CDR3 DNA: TGTGCCATCAGTATCCTCCAGGGCAGCCAAGAGACCCAGTACTTC
CDR3 protein: CAISILQGSQETQYF

V gene: TRBV30
J gene: TRBJ1-5
D gene: TRBD1
clone size: .
CDR3 DNA: TGTGCCTGGTCCACAGGGGGCAGGGATCAGCCCCAGCATTTT
CDR3 protein: CAWSTGGRDQPQHF

V gene: TRBV10-3
J gene: TRBJ1-1
D gene: .
clone size: few
CDR3 DNA: TGTGCCATCAGTGAGTTAGATCCGGGTCTGAACACTGAAGCTTTCTTT
CDR3 protein: CAISELDPGLNTEAFF

V gene: TRBV30
J gene: TRBJ1-1
D gene: .
clone size: .
CDR3 DNA: TGTGCCTGGAGTGTAATTACCGCGGGGGAAGCTTTCTTT
CDR3 protein: CAWSVITAGEAFF

V gene: TRBV5-1
J gene: TRBJ1-1
D gene: TRBD1
clone size: few
CDR3 DNA: TGCGCCACCAAAAAAACAGGGGAGAACACTGAAGCTTTCTTT
CDR3 protein: CATKKTGENTEAFF

V gene: TRBV19
J gene: TRBJ2-3
D gene: TRBD1
clone size: .
CDR3 DNA: TGTGCCAGTAGAGTACAGGGGGCGGGAGATACGCAGTATTTT
CDR3 protein: CASRVQGAGDTQYF

V gene: TRBV27
J gene: TRBJ2-3
D gene: .
clone size: .
CDR3 DNA: TGTGCCAGCACTTCCTTCACAGATACGCAGTATTTT
CDR3 protein: CASTSFTDTQYF

V gene: TRBV11-2
J gene: TRBJ2-3
D gene: .
clone size: .
CDR3 DNA: TGTGCCAGCAGCTTAGTTACAGATACGCAGTATTTT
CDR3 protein: CASSLVTDTQYF

V gene: TRBV5-6
J gene: TRBJ1-5
D gene: TRBD1
clone size: .
CDR3 DNA: TGTGCCAGCAGCCGACGACAGGGAGGCAATCAGCCCCAGCATTTT
CDR3 protein: CASSRRQGGNQPQHF

V gene: TRBV2
J gene: TRBJ2-6
D gene: .
clone size: .
CDR3 DNA: TGTGCCAGAGGGTTTGGGGGCGGGGCCAACGTCCTGACTTTC
CDR3 protein: CARGFGGGANVLTF

V gene: TRBV13
J gene: TRBJ2-7
D gene: TRBD1
clone size: few
CDR3 DNA: TGTGCCAGCAGCTTCCCAGGGGGTGCCTACGAGCAGTACTTC
CDR3 protein: CASSFPGGAYEQYF

V gene: TRBV5-1
J gene: TRBJ2-2
D gene: .
clone size: few
CDR3 DNA: TGCGCCAGCAGCTTGTTTGGTATCGGGGAGCTGTTTTTT
CDR3 protein: CASSLFGIGELFF

V gene: TRBV11-3
J gene: TRBJ2-2
D gene: .
clone size: .
CDR3 DNA: TGTGCCAGCAGCTCCCAACAGGTAGAGGAGCTGTTTTTT
CDR3 protein: CASSSQQVEELFF

V gene: TRBV11-2
J gene: TRBJ2-3
D gene: .
clone size: few
CDR3 DNA: TGTGCCAGCAGCTTAGGGTTGGCAGCAGATATCACAGATACGCAGTATTTT
CDR3 protein: CASSLGLAADITDTQYF

V gene: TRBV7-9
J gene: TRBJ2-4
D gene: TRBD2
clone size: few
CDR3 DNA: TGTGCCAGCAGCTTACCTAGCGGGGGAGACATTCAGTACTTC
CDR3 protein: CASSLPSGGDIQYF

V gene: TRBV28
J gene: TRBJ1-2
D gene: .
clone size: .
CDR3 DNA: TGTGCCAGCGCCGCAGGGACCTATGGCTACACCTTC
CDR3 protein: CASAAGTYGYTF

V gene: TRBV7-2
J gene: TRBJ2-7
D gene: .
clone size: .
CDR3 DNA: TGTGCCAGCAGCTTAGGTGGGGTCCACGAGCAGTACTTC
CDR3 protein: CASSLGGVHEQYF